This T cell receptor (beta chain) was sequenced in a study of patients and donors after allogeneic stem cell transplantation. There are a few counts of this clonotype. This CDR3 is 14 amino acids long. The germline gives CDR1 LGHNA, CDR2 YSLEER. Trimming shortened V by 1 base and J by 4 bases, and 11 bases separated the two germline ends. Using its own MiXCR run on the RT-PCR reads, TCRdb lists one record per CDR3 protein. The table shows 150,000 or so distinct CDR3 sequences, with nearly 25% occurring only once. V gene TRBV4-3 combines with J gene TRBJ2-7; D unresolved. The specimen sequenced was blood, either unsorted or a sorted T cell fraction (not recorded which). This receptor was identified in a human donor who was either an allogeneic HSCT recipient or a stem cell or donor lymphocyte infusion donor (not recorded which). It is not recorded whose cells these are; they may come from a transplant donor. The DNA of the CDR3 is TGCGCCAGCAGCCAAGTTGAAGGGAATTACGAGCAGTACTTC. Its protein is CASSQVEGNYEQYF.